These 17 T cell receptor beta chains were all obtained from the same sample, sequenced in a study of blood T cell repertoires in COVID-19. The assay was immunoSEQ multiplex PCR, and TCRdb's table has in-frame clones only and misses some. The table shows about 200,000 clones, with roughly 80% occurring only once. Sequencing was done on a sample of peripheral blood. These receptors originate from a woman at least 80 years old with acute or convalescent COVID-19.

The table lists this clone with a few counts. Here the CDR3 reads CASSLRPGVAPLHF. CDR3 DNA sequence: TGTGCCAGCAGCTTAAGGCCAGGGGTGGCACCCCTCCACTTT. The V gene is TRBV11-2, the J gene TRBJ1-6; TRBD1 is a possible D gene (6 bases). CDR1 and CDR2 (germline): SGHAT, FQNNGV. V lost 2 bases to trimming and J lost 11 bases, with 13 bases between them. The CDR3 totals 14 residues.

The V and J genes are TRBV2 and TRBJ1-5; D not resolved. Germline CDR1 reads SNHLY; CDR2 reads FYNNEI. The CDR3 is 15 amino acids. The V and J ends lost 0 bases and 7 bases respectively, with 13 bases between them. As DNA, the CDR3 is TGTGCCAGCAGTGAAGCTGAGGGTTGGGGACAGCCCCAGCATTTT. Translation: CASSEAEGWGQPQHF. Full variable domain (outside the CDR3, taken from reference TRBV2 and TRBJ1-5): EPEVTQTPSHQVTQMGQEVILRCVPISNHLYFYWYRQILGQKVEFLVSFYNNEISEKSEIFDDQFSVERPDGSNFTLKIRSTKLEDSAMYFCASSEAEGWGQPQHFGDGTRLSIL.

Note on this clone: The junction shows a germline mismatch at one end, possibly a read error. The chain couples TRBV7-7 to TRBJ2-2; 14 bases align to TRBD2. Per germline, CDR1 SSHAT and CDR2 FNYEAQ (reference sequence). This CDR3 region has 18 residues. The DNA for the CDR3 is TGTGCTAGCAGCTTAGATGGGACTAGCGGGAGTGGCACCGGGGAGCTGTTTTTT. Its translation: CASSLDGTSGSGTGELFF.

This chain joins TRBV18 and TRBJ1-1; 8 bases fit TRBD1. V shed 2 bases, J shed 0 bases, and the junction held 8 bases outside the gene matches. Looked up from germline, CDR1 is KGHSH and CDR2 is LQKENI. The CDR3 covers 17 residues. The CDR3 protein is CASSPILAGGLNTEAFF. The CDR3 DNA reads TGTGCCAGCTCACCAATTCTAGCAGGGGGCTTGAACACTGAAGCTTTCTTT. Supplemented by reference TRBV18 and TRBJ1-1, the full variable domain reads NAGVMQNPRHLVRRRGQEARLRCSPMKGHSHVYWYRQLPEEGLKFMVYLQKENIIDESGMPKERFSAEFPKEGPSILRIQQVVRGDSAAYFCASSPILAGGLNTEAFFGQGTRLTVV.

This clone was recorded only once. The chain couples TRBV7-8 to TRBJ2-7; 7 bases map to TRBD2. V trimming: 3 bases; J trimming: 7 bases; junction bases outside the gene matches: 18. Germline CDR1 is SGHVS and CDR2 is FQNEAQ. The CDR3 loop spans 17 amino acids. In DNA form, the CDR3 reads TGTGCCAGCAGCTTCCACCCTAGCGGCCGGGGTATCGGGGAGCAGTACTTC. Encoded protein: CASSFHPSGRGIGEQYF. Full variable domain (outside the CDR3, taken from reference TRBV7-8 and TRBJ2-7): GAGVSQSPRYKVAKRGQDVALRCDPISGHVSLFWYQQALGQGPEFLTYFQNEAQLDKSGLPSDRFFAERPEGSVSTLKIQRTQQEDSAVYLCASSFHPSGRGIGEQYFGPGTRLTVT.

This clone was seen once. This chain uses TRBV3-1 (or the pseudogene TRBV3-2) with TRBJ1-5; D is undetermined. The CDR3 totals 13 residues. V was cut by 4 bases and J by 11 bases, with 15 bases left in between. Germline assignment: CDR1 LGHDT and CDR2 YNNKEL (reference sequence). For the CDR3, the DNA is TGTGCCAGCAGCCTTGGTCCGGCGGCCACCCAGCATTTT. It specifies CASSLGPAATQHF.

The chain is built from TRBV7-2 and TRBJ1-6; 7 bases align to TRBD1. The CDR3 length is 14 residues. CDR1 is SGHTA, CDR2 FQGNSA, per germline. V shed 4 bases and J 5 bases; nucleotides not matched to a gene: 2. CDR3 residues: CASSSGQHNSPLHF. CDR3 in DNA: TGTGCCAGCAGCTCGGGACAGCATAATTCACCCCTCCACTTT.

The chain is built from TRBV29-1 and TRBJ1-1, with 8 bases identical to TRBD1. V trimming: 8 bases; J trimming: 3 bases; junction bases outside the gene matches: 8. The CDR3 length is 13 residues. Germline V CDR1 and CDR2: SQVTM, ANQGSEA. CDR3 nucleotides: TGCAGCACAAGGAAACAGGGGGACACTGAAGCTTTCTTT. It encodes CSTRKQGDTEAFF. The variable domain in full, with the rest retrieved from reference TRBV29-1 and TRBJ1-1, is SAVISQKPSRDICQRGTSLTIQCQVDSQVTMMFWYRQQPGQSLTLIATANQGSEATYESGFVIDKFPISRPNLTFSTLTVSNMSPEDSSIYLCSTRKQGDTEAFFGQGTRLTVV.

The chain uses TRBV11-3 and TRBJ1-2; TRBD1 aligns across 9 bases. The CDR3 sequence is 14 residues long. J gave up 3 bases and V 5 bases, and 4 bases lay outside the gene matches. CDR1 and CDR2 from the germline V gene are SGHNT and YENEEA. CDR3 residues: CASSTGGADYGYTF. Written as DNA, the CDR3 is TGTGCCAGCAGCACAGGGGGCGCCGACTATGGCTACACCTTC.

The V gene is TRBV11-2, the J gene TRBJ2-3, with 13 bases identical to TRBD2. The CDR3 is 17 residues long. CDR1 and CDR2 (germline): SGHAT, FQNNGV. The junction had 1 base not matched to a gene; V was cut back by 0 bases and J by 1 base. The CDR3 sequence is CASSLDGLAGGTDTQYF. CDR3 nucleotides: TGTGCCAGCAGCTTAGATGGACTAGCGGGAGGCACAGATACGCAGTATTTT.

This rearrangement joins TRBV15 to TRBJ2-1; the match to TRBD2 covers 11 bases. J lost 0 bases, V lost 7 bases, and 2 bases had no gene match. Germline CDR1 is LNHNV and CDR2 is YYDKDF (reference sequence). This CDR3 comprises 15 residues. The CDR3 region is CATTTSGSSYNEQFF. The CDR3 bases are TGTGCCACCACTACTAGCGGGAGCTCCTACAATGAGCAGTTCTTC. The whole variable domain, remainder taken from reference TRBV15 and TRBJ2-1, is DAMVIQNPRYQVTQFGKPVTLSCSQTLNHNVMYWYQQKSSQAPKLLFHYYDKDFNNEADTPDNFQSRRPNTSFCFLDIRSPGLGDTAMYLCATTTSGSSYNEQFFGPGTRLTVL.

CDR3 DNA sequence: TGCGCCAGCAGTGAGCCTTTTGCCGCGAGCGGCGGGGACGAGCAGTACTTC. Amino acid sequence: CASSEPFAASGGDEQYF. This chain joins TRBV10-2 and TRBJ2-7, with D possibly being TRBD2 (6 bases). V was pared by 2 bases and J by 5 bases, with 22 bases between. The germline gives CDR1 WSHSY, CDR2 SAAADI. This CDR3 region has 17 residues.

In this sample, this clone turned up a few times. This sample also contains other DNA sequences that code for the same CDR3. The CDR3 loop is CASSYAGGSTEAFF. The CDR3 coding sequence is TGTGCCAGCAGTTACGCAGGGGGGAGCACTGAAGCTTTCTTT. The chain recombines TRBV6-5 with TRBJ1-1; 7 bases align to TRBD1. The CDR3 length is 14 residues. The V segment lost 2 bases and the J segment 4 bases; nucleotides outside the gene matches: 4. Germline V lookup: CDR1 MNHEY, CDR2 SVGAGI.

The chain carries TRBV18 and TRBJ2-7, with a weak D call TRBD1 (6 bases). Germline V gene data show CDR1 as KGHSH and CDR2 as LQKENI. CDR3 length: 14 amino acids. V was clipped by 1 base and J by 4 bases, with 11 bases between them. As DNA, the CDR3 is TGTGCCAGCTCACCACAAAACAGGGCGTACGAGCAGTACTTC. Encoded protein: CASSPQNRAYEQYF.

A word on this clone: This CDR3 is missing its conserved last phenylalanine or tryptophan, likely due to a read error. The DNA is omitted, as the CDR3 cannot be located on it reliably, and the CDR3 follows TCRdb's listing. J is TRBJ2-3 and V is TRBV28; the table assigns TRBD2, which was not confirmed against the DNA. The CDR3 spans 13 residues, counting both ends. Per germline, CDR1 MDHEN and CDR2 SYDVKM. CDR3 sequence: CASSLISSGAPRL.

The V gene is TRBV2, the J gene TRBJ1-1; D might be TRBD1 (5 bases). This CDR3 contains 13 residues. The ends were cut back, 7 bases at V and 0 bases at J, with 9 bases in the middle. Germline V gives CDR1 SNHLY, CDR2 FYNNEI. CDR3 DNA: TGTGCCAGCAAGATGGGGCTGAACACTGAAGCTTTCTTT. Protein product: CASKMGLNTEAFF.

This sequence joins TRBV11-2 and TRBJ2-7; tentatively, D is TRBD2 (6 bases). CDR1 and CDR2 from the germline V gene are SGHAT and FQNNGV. CDR3 size: 14 residues. The V gene lost 1 base and the J gene lost 4 bases, with 11 bases spanning the gap. The CDR3 DNA reads TGTGCCAGCAGCTTAGGAACTAGCCCTTACGAGCAGTACTTC. This encodes CASSLGTSPYEQYF.